The 16 T cell receptor beta chains below all came from one sample that was sequenced in a study of shared clonotypes between healthy human individuals. Libraries were prepared by immunoSEQ multiplex PCR; TCRdb keeps only in-frame clonotypes and omits some of them. This sample has approximately 2.5 million clones, with 80% to 95% found just once. The sample consisted of naive CD4+ T cells from PBMCs. Subset noted: CD45RA+ positively selected. The receptors originated from a man younger than 30 in good health. Some clones in this sample may be carry-over from other donors' samples.

V is TRBV5-1 and J is TRBJ2-1, with TRBD1 matching 9 bases. Germline assignment: CDR1 SGHRS and CDR2 YFSETQ. This CDR3 is 15 amino acids long. The V and J ends lost 0 bases and 7 bases, in that order; junction bases with no gene match: 5. As DNA, the CDR3 is TGCGCCAGCAGCTTGGACGGGGACAGGGTAAATGAGCAGTTCTTC. Protein product: CASSLDGDRVNEQFF.

This clone is a singleton in its sample. The chain couples TRBV28 to TRBJ2-3; tentative D call: TRBD2 (5 bases). V was cut by 1 base and J by 1 base, with 9 bases left in between. The CDR3 contains 15 residues. Looked up from germline, CDR1 is MDHEN and CDR2 is SYDVKM. The CDR3 DNA reads TGTGCCAGCAGTTTATCGGAGGTGGGCACAGATACGCAGTATTTT. Translation gives CASSLSEVGTDTQYF.

V and J are TRBV5-1 and TRBJ2-3, with 12 bases aligning to TRBD2. This CDR3 contains 18 residues. V dropped 1 base and J dropped 3; count of bases not matched to a gene: 9. The germline gives CDR1 SGHRS, CDR2 YFSETQ. CDR3 sequence: CASSLILAGGPATDTQYF. The DNA of the CDR3 is TGCGCCAGCAGCTTGATCCTAGCGGGAGGGCCAGCGACAGATACGCAGTATTTT.

The CDR3 DNA reads TGCGCCAGCAGCTTGGCGACAGCTGGGGACACTGAAGCTTTCTTT. Encoded protein: CASSLATAGDTEAFF. V and J are TRBV5-1 and TRBJ1-1; D possibly corresponds to TRBD1 (5 bases). From germline, CDR1 is SGHRS and CDR2 YFSETQ. CDR3 length: 15 amino acids. Trimming took off 0 bases at V and 3 bases at J, with 12 bases between the two ends.

The chain combines TRBV6-5 with TRBJ2-3, with a possible D match to TRBD1 (5 bases). Trimming removed 6 bases from V and 8 bases from J, with 21 bases in between. CDR1 is MNHEY and CDR2 is SVGAGI in the germline V gene. The CDR3 contains 15 residues. The CDR3 spells CASSPPGVRGGTQYF. CDR3 DNA: TGTGCCAGCAGCCCCCCCGGCGTTAGGGGTGGTACGCAGTATTTT.

This rearrangement joins TRBV6-1 to TRBJ1-2; 7 bases line up with TRBD1. V shed 7 bases and J 4 bases; nucleotides not matched to a gene: 6. Germline CDR1 is MNHNS and CDR2 is SASEGT. There are 13 residues in the CDR3. The CDR3 is CASNLRGLYGYTF. In DNA, the CDR3 is TGTGCCAGCAATTTAAGGGGGCTCTATGGCTACACCTTC.

This rearrangement joins TRBV9 to TRBJ2-7, with D maybe TRBD2 (6 bases). This CDR3 contains 15 residues. V lost 0 bases and J 4 bases, leaving 14 bases between the germline ends. Germline V lookup: CDR1 SGDLS, CDR2 YYNGEE. The CDR3 nucleotides are TGTGCCAGCAGCGTAGGAGGGGTAGCGGTATACGAGCAGTACTTC. Its translation is CASSVGGVAVYEQYF.

The sample holds a few counts of this clone. The chain carries TRBV10-3 and TRBJ2-2, with D possibly TRBD2 on 5 matching bases. The CDR3 has 15 residues. Germline V gene sequence: CDR1 ENHRY, CDR2 SYGVKD. The V and J ends lost 4 bases and 1 base respectively, with 10 bases between them. The CDR3 loop reads CAISGWTQNTGELFF. The DNA for the CDR3 is TGTGCCATCAGTGGGTGGACTCAGAACACCGGGGAGCTGTTTTTT.

The gene calls are TRBV7-9 and TRBJ2-1; D might be TRBD1 or TRBD2, each matching 5 bases. CDR3 length equals 15 residues. V was cut by 5 bases and J by 4 bases, with 15 bases left in between. Germline CDR1 SEHNR, CDR2 FQNEAQ (reference sequence). The CDR3 region is CASSPTGTIYNEQFF. DNA for the CDR3: TGTGCCAGCAGCCCAACCGGGACCATATACAATGAGCAGTTCTTC. Together with reference TRBV7-9 and TRBJ2-1, the CDR3 gives the full variable domain: DTGVSQNPRHKITKRGQNVTFRCDPISEHNRLYWYRQTLGQGPEFLTYFQNEAQLEKSRLLSDRFSAERPKGSFSTLEIQRTEQGDSAMYLCASSPTGTIYNEQFFGPGTRLTVL.

The V call is TRBV5-1, the J call TRBJ2-3; TRBD2 aligns across 9 bases. CDR3 length: 15 residues. The ends lost 5 bases at V and 2 bases at J; junction bases unmatched: 6. Germline V gene sequence: CDR1 SGHRS, CDR2 YFSETQ. DNA for the CDR3: TGCGCCAGCAGACCAGCGGGAGGCCCCACAGATACGCAGTATTTT. This encodes CASRPAGGPTDTQYF.

As to this clone: At one boundary the junction diverges from the germline segment, which might be a read error. This sample also contains other DNA sequences that code for the same CDR3. The chain employs TRBV27 and TRBJ2-5; D remains ambiguous. Germline lookup yields CDR1 MNHEY and CDR2 SMNVEV (reference sequence). CDR3 length: 13 amino acids. CDR3 sequence (DNA): TGTGCCAGCAGTTTAGGGCTAAGCGAGACCCAATACTTC. Protein: CASSLGLSETQYF.

This clone showed up just once. This chain links TRBV11-3 with TRBJ2-1; D may match TRBD1 or TRBD2 (5 bases each). The germline gives CDR1 SGHNT, CDR2 YENEEA. The CDR3 extends over 17 amino acids. Trimming removed 5 bases at V and 7 bases at J, with 24 bases between. The DNA of the CDR3 is TGTGCCAGCAGCGTTAGGGGAGTTCGTTTAGTTGGAAATGAGCAGTTCTTC. As protein: CASSVRGVRLVGNEQFF.

CDR3 loop: CASSRGQLSSYEQYF. The CDR3 DNA reads TGTGCCAGCAGCCGGGGACAGTTGAGCTCCTACGAGCAGTACTTC. V gene TRBV5-5 combines with J gene TRBJ2-7; 7 nucleotides line up with TRBD1. Germline lookup yields CDR1 SGHKS and CDR2 YYEKEE (reference sequence). The CDR3 length is 15 residues. V shed 4 bases and J 0 bases; nucleotides not matched to a gene: 7.

This chain links TRBV30 with TRBJ2-3; D perhaps matches TRBD1 (5 bases). The CDR3 consists of 13 residues. Per germline, CDR1 GTSNPN and CDR2 SVGIG (reference sequence). The V and J ends lost 4 bases and 0 bases respectively, with 8 bases between them. The CDR3 DNA reads as TGTGCCTGGAATGCAGGGAGCACAGATACGCAGTATTTT. This encodes CAWNAGSTDTQYF.

This clone was recorded once. The rearrangement joins TRBV5-8 to TRBJ1-2; no definite D call. Germline CDR1 SGHTS, CDR2 YDEGEE. The CDR3 has 16 amino acids. The V gene lost 1 base and the J gene lost 7 bases, with 20 bases spanning the gap. The CDR3 spells CASSLLGNLPSSGYTF. In DNA form, the CDR3 reads TGTGCCAGCAGCTTGTTAGGGAACCTCCCCTCTAGTGGCTACACCTTC. The variable domain in full, completed from reference TRBV5-8 and TRBJ1-2, reads EAGVTQSPTHLIKTRGQQATLRCSPISGHTSVYWYQQALGLGLQFLLWYDEGEERNRGNFPPRFSGRQFPNYSSELNVNALELEDSALYLCASSLLGNLPSSGYTFGSGTRLTVV.

This clone was seen a handful of times. The genes are TRBV19 and TRBJ2-2; 9 nucleotides line up with TRBD1. CDR3 length: 17 amino acids. J was trimmed by 6 bases and V by 3 bases; bases with no gene match: 11. Germline CDR1 reads LNHDA; CDR2 reads SQIVND (reference sequence). CDR3 bases: TGTGCCAGTAGTATGGGAGGCGGACAGGGGAGCGCCGGGGAGCTGTTTTTT. Its protein is CASSMGGGQGSAGELFF.